This T cell receptor (beta chain) was documented in a study of graft-versus-host responses after intestinal transplantation. Study details: Recipients were given multivisceral, liver-intestinal, or isolated intestinal transplants.

Lymphocytes from graft epithelium and lamina propria were isolated. The CDR3 loop spans 17 amino acids. Trimming cost V 5 bases and J 0 bases; bases outside gene matches: 12. Germline loops: CDR1 MNHEY, CDR2 SMNVEV (reference sequence). Profiled with immunoSEQ multiplex PCR; TCRdb holds only in-frame clones, not every one. Among 7,500 to 10,000 clones, about 88% were seen once, and the ten largest hold roughly 5.5%. The rearrangement uses TRBV27 and TRBJ2-7; 8 nucleotides match TRBD1. This sample comprised ileum tissue, obtained roughly 700 days after intestinal transplantation. This receptor was obtained from a human patient who received an intestinal transplant, so some T cells may come from the graft donor. The CDR3 here is CASSPRETGVDSYEQYF. CDR3 DNA: TGTGCCAGCAGTCCTAGGGAGACAGGGGTAGACTCCTACGAGCAGTACTTC.